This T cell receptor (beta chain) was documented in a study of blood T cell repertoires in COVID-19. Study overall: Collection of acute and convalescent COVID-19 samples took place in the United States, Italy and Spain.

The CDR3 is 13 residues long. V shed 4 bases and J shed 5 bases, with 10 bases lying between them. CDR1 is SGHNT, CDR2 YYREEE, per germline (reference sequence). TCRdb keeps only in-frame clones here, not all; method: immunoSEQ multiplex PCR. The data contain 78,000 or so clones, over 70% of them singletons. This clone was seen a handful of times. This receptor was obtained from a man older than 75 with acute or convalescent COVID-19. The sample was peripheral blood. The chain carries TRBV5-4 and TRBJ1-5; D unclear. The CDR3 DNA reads TGTGCCAGCAGCCGGGATTGGGATCAGCCCCAGCATTTT. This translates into CASSRDWDQPQHF.